The sequence of this T cell receptor beta chain was determined in a study of CD8 T cells in ankylosing spondylitis. Study conclusions and caveats: A subset of motif variants has previously been described in the synovial fluid and blood of reactive arthritis. Clones linked to disease were reported to show significant enrichment in matched ankylosing spondylitis synovial fluid. Apparently characteristic of ankylosing spondylitis blood was a TCR beta motif (about eight highly homologous variants).

TCR beta libraries were made by quantitative 5'-RACE with molecular barcodes. From the 5' RACE reads, TCRdb called clonotypes with MiXCR, one entry per CDR3 protein. The sample lists around 480,000 distinct CDR3 sequences; under 20% were seen once. This clonotype was picked up many times. Antigen: not known. CDR3 size: 14 residues. Deletions cut 0 bases from V and 0 bases from J, with 7 bases between. Germline assignment: CDR1 SGHRS and CDR2 YFSETQ. The sequence derives from a male donor with ankylosing spondylitis. The chain carries TRBV5-1 and TRBJ2-7; perhaps TRBD1 as D (5 bases). Sequenced: blood, either unsorted or a sorted T cell fraction (not recorded which). Here the CDR3 DNA reads TGCGCCAGCAGCTTGGAGGGGCCCTCCTACGAGCAGTACTTC. Amino acids: CASSLEGPSYEQYF. The full variable domain, completed using reference TRBV5-1 and TRBJ2-7, is KAGVTQTPRYLIKTRGQQVTLSCSPISGHRSVSWYQQTPGQGLQFLFEYFSETQRNKGNFPGRFSGRQFSNSRSEMNVSTLELGDSALYLCASSLEGPSYEQYFGPGTRLTVT.